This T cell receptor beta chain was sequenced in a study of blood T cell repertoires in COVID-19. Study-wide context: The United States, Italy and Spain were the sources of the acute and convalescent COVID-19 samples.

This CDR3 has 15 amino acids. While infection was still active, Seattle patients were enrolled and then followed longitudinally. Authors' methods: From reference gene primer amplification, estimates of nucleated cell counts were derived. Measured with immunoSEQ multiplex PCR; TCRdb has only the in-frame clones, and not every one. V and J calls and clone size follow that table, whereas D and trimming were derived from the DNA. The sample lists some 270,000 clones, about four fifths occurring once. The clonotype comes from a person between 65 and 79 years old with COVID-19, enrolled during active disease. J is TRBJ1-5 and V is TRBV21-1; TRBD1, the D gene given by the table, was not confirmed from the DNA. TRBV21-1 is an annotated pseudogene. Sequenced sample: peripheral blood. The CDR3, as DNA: TGTGCCAGCAGCAATCAGGGGCGAGGCAATCAGCCCCAGCATTTT. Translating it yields CASSNQGRGNQPQHF.